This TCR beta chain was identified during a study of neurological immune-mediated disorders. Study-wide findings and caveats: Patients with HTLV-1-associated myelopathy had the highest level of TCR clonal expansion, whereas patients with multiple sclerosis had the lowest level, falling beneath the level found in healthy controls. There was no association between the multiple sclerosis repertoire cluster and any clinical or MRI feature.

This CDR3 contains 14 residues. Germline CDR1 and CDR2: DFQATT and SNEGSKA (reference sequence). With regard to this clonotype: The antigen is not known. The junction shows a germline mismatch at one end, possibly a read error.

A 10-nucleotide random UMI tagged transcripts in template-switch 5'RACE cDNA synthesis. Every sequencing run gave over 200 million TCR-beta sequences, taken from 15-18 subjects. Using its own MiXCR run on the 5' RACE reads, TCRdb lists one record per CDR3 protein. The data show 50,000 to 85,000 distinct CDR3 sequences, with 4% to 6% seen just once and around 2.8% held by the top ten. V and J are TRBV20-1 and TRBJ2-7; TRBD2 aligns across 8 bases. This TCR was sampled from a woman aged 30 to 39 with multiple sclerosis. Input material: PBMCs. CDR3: CSTRVPGGAYEQYF. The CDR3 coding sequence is TGCAGTACTAGAGTCCCCGGGGGGGCATACGAGCAGTACTTC.